Following are 32 T cell receptor beta chains from one sample sequenced in a study of beta chain features in type 1 diabetes. No antigen has been assigned to these receptors. Investigators reverse transcribed all isolated RNA, so they sequenced expressed TCRB transcripts. Profiling relied on immunoSEQ multiplex PCR, and the TCRdb table lists in-frame clones only, not all of them. The table has a few hundred thousand clones, over 14% seen once. Overall study results and limits: Type 1 diabetes patients had moderately but significantly shorter TCRB CDR3s in all four CD4+ subsets.

The sequenced sample was naive CD4+ T cells from blood. These TCRs come from a young man with type 1 diabetes.

This clone came up a few times. The V gene is TRBV7-9, the J gene TRBJ2-3; D unclear. The CDR3 is made up of 12 amino acids. The germline V and J ends were trimmed by 5 bases and 5 bases, with 8 bases remaining between them. Per the germline V gene, CDR1 is SEHNR and CDR2 is FQNEAQ (reference sequence). The CDR3 loop reads CASSSPGDTQYF. In nucleotides, the CDR3 is TGTGCCAGCAGCAGTCCGGGAGATACGCAGTATTTT.

There are a few counts of this clone. The V call is TRBV5-4, the J call TRBJ2-3, with a possible D match to TRBD2 (6 bases). The CDR3 has 16 amino acids. The germline gives CDR1 SGHNT, CDR2 YYREEE (reference sequence). Trimming shortened V by 2 bases and J by 0 bases, and 13 bases separated the two germline ends. The CDR3 bases are TGTGCCAGCAGCTTTGGCGGGGCCGTTAGCACAGATACGCAGTATTTT. Translated: CASSFGGAVSTDTQYF.

V is TRBV10-2 and J is TRBJ1-1; 8 bases fit TRBD1. This CDR3 region has 14 residues. Trimming cost V 6 bases and J 2 bases; bases outside gene matches: 5. Germline CDR1 and CDR2: WSHSY and SAAADI. The chain's CDR3 is CASRDRGYNTEAFF. The CDR3, as DNA: TGCGCCAGCAGAGACAGGGGTTACAACACTGAAGCTTTCTTT.

This clone was counted a few times. The chain carries TRBV19 and TRBJ2-1, with 10 bases that match TRBD2. V lost 2 bases and J lost 2; bases outside the gene matches: 3. This CDR3 is built from 16 residues. CDR1 and CDR2 (germline): LNHDA, SQIVND (reference sequence). The CDR3 DNA sequence: TGTGCCAGTAGTATATACAGCGGGAGGGCCTACAATGAGCAGTTCTTC. Translating it yields CASSIYSGRAYNEQFF. Combining the CDR3 with reference TRBV19 and TRBJ2-1 gives the whole variable domain DGGITQSPKYLFRKEGQNVTLSCEQNLNHDAMYWYRQDPGQGLRLIYYSQIVNDFQKGDIAEGYSVSREKKESFPLTVTSAQKNPTAFYLCASSIYSGRAYNEQFFGPGTRLTVL.

The sample holds a few counts of this clone. The chain couples TRBV5-4 to TRBJ2-1; 13 bases match TRBD2. V lost 1 base to trimming and J lost 9 bases; unmatched junction nucleotides: 10. The CDR3 is made up of 17 amino acids. Germline values: CDR1 SGHNT, CDR2 YYREEE (reference sequence). The chain's CDR3 is CASSLNGGLAGRSEQFF. CDR3 coding DNA: TGTGCCAGCAGCTTGAATGGGGGACTAGCGGGACGGAGTGAGCAGTTCTTC.

J is TRBJ2-1 and V is TRBV5-5; 7 nucleotides agree with TRBD2. There are 18 residues in the CDR3. In germline, CDR1 is SGHKS, CDR2 YYEKEE (reference sequence). V lost 0 bases to trimming and J lost 7 bases; unmatched junction nucleotides: 16. CDR3 protein: CASSLALPWGGVGNEQFF. The CDR3, as DNA: TGTGCCAGCAGCTTGGCCCTTCCCTGGGGGGGGGTCGGGAATGAGCAGTTCTTC.

This clone was counted a single time. This sequence joins TRBV18 and TRBJ2-7, with TRBD1 as a possible D gene (6 bases). The ends were cut back, 1 base at V and 0 bases at J, with 10 bases in the middle. The CDR3 contains 15 residues. Germline assignment: CDR1 KGHSH and CDR2 LQKENI. DNA of the CDR3: TGTGCCAGCTCACCACTCAGGGGACCCTCCTACGAGCAGTACTTC. Encoded protein: CASSPLRGPSYEQYF.

This clone was observed a few times. The CDR3 region has the DNA TGTGCCAGCAGCCCAAAGGGGTGGGGCGGTGGCTACACCTTC. Protein: CASSPKGWGGGYTF. The chain uses TRBV7-6 and TRBJ1-2, with a possible D match to TRBD1 (5 bases). CDR1 is SGHVS, CDR2 FNYEAQ, per germline. V lost 5 bases and J lost 7, with 17 bases in between. The CDR3 length is 14 residues.

CDR3 sequence (DNA): TGTGCCAGCAGCCAACCGGGACTAGCTGGCGAGCAGTACTTC. This encodes CASSQPGLAGEQYF. The chain uses TRBV4-2 and TRBJ2-7, with 9 bases aligning to TRBD2. With 2 bases clipped from V and 6 bases from J, the junction kept 5 bases outside the gene matches. The CDR3 totals 14 residues. CDR1 and CDR2 (germline): LGHNA, YNFKEQ.

V gene TRBV10-2 combines with J gene TRBJ1-2; TRBD1 matches at 10 bases. Germline assignment: CDR1 WSHSY and CDR2 SAAADI. V lost 6 bases and J lost 6; bases outside the gene matches: 4. CDR3 size: 13 residues. CDR3 DNA: TGCGCCAGCAGCCTGACAGGGGGCAATGGCTACACCTTC. It yields the protein CASSLTGGNGYTF.

This chain joins TRBV6-6 and TRBJ1-1, with D hard to call. Trimming took off 2 bases at V and 1 base at J, with 8 bases between the two ends. Looked up from germline, CDR1 is MNHNY and CDR2 is SVGAGI (reference sequence). There are 14 residues in the CDR3. Here the CDR3 DNA reads TGTGCCAGCAGTTACCAGGCCACGAACACTGAAGCTTTCTTT. Protein: CASSYQATNTEAFF.

The chain carries TRBV29-1 and TRBJ2-1, with a tentative D call TRBD1 (6 bases). V lost 6 bases and J 0 bases, leaving 12 bases between the germline ends. The CDR3 spans 14 residues. Per the germline V gene, CDR1 is SQVTM and CDR2 is ANQGSEA. This chain's CDR3 is CSVTLQGSYNEQFF. CDR3 coding DNA: TGCAGCGTAACTTTACAGGGCTCCTACAATGAGCAGTTCTTC.

The chain has TRBV11-2 and TRBJ2-5, with unresolved D. CDR3 length equals 15 residues. Germline V lookup: CDR1 SGHAT, CDR2 FQNNGV. Trimming left V 0 bases short and J 0 bases short, with 8 bases between. The CDR3 region is CASSLEAGYQETQYF. The DNA for the CDR3 is TGTGCCAGCAGCTTAGAGGCCGGGTACCAAGAGACCCAGTACTTC.

This clone was found a few times. This chain connects TRBV6-5 to TRBJ1-2; 11 positions match TRBD1. V dropped 6 bases and J dropped 7; count of bases not matched to a gene: 10. This CDR3 is built from 15 residues. Germline CDR1 reads MNHEY; CDR2 reads SVGAGI. CDR3: CASRPPGQGVRGYTF. As DNA, the CDR3 is TGTGCCAGCAGACCTCCGGGACAGGGGGTTCGTGGCTACACCTTC.

This clone was seen a handful of times. In nucleotides, the CDR3 is TGTGCCAGCAGTACGCCGGGACAGGGGACCGCTGAAGCTTTCTTT. This encodes CASSTPGQGTAEAFF. This sequence joins TRBV28 and TRBJ1-1; 10 bases line up with TRBD1. V was pared by 5 bases and J by 6 bases, with 9 bases of the junction left unmatched. Germline loops: CDR1 MDHEN, CDR2 SYDVKM. The CDR3 spans 15 residues.

This clone was picked up a small number of times. This chain links TRBV29-1 with TRBJ1-2; the D gene is possibly TRBD1 (5 bases). V gave up 6 bases and J gave up 7 bases, with 15 bases separating them. CDR3 length: 12 residues. Germline assignment: CDR1 SQVTM and CDR2 ANQGSEA. The CDR3 sequence is CSVGEGWGGYTF. The CDR3 DNA reads as TGCAGCGTGGGGGAGGGTTGGGGTGGCTACACCTTC.

This clone was recorded a few times. The V call is TRBV18, the J call TRBJ2-1; 7 bases map to TRBD1. Germline CDR1 is KGHSH and CDR2 is LQKENI. The CDR3 has 14 amino acids. With 5 bases clipped from V and 4 bases from J, the junction kept 5 bases outside the gene matches. The CDR3 spells CASSEQGFYNEQFF. The DNA of the CDR3 is TGTGCCAGCTCAGAACAGGGGTTTTACAATGAGCAGTTCTTC.

The genes are TRBV30 and TRBJ1-1; 7 nucleotides line up with TRBD1. V gave up 0 bases and J gave up 1 base; unmatched junction bases: 11. This CDR3 has 17 amino acids. Germline CDR1 GTSNPN, CDR2 SVGIG (reference sequence). CDR3 nucleotide sequence: TGTGCCTGGAGTGTTTGGGACAGCCTCACGAGGAACACTGAAGCTTTCTTT. The encoded protein is CAWSVWDSLTRNTEAFF.

V usage is TRBV7-2 and J usage is TRBJ2-1; no clear D gene. Germline CDR1 is SGHTA and CDR2 is FQGNSA. Trimming shortened V by 1 base and J by 2 bases, and 12 bases separated the two germline ends. CDR3 length: 16 residues. The CDR3: CASSLVGRGAYNEQFF. In DNA form, the CDR3 reads TGTGCCAGCAGCTTAGTCGGCAGAGGAGCCTACAATGAGCAGTTCTTC.

The genes are TRBV5-1 and TRBJ2-1; tentatively, D is TRBD1 (6 bases). The CDR3 has 13 residues. V was clipped by 0 bases and J by 8 bases, with 9 bases between them. The germline V gene encodes CDR1 SGHRS and CDR2 YFSETQ. The CDR3 DNA reads TGCGCCAGCAGCTTGGGATCAGGGGATGAGCAGTTCTTC. This gives the protein CASSLGSGDEQFF.

This clone was counted between two and nine times. This chain connects TRBV25-1 to TRBJ2-7, with D tentatively TRBD1 (6 bases). The germline V gene has CDR1 MGHDK and CDR2 SYGVNS. Trimming took 5 bases from V and 10 from J, leaving 21 bases between them. The CDR3 length is 14 residues. CDR3 DNA sequence: TGTGCCAGCAGTTTAACCCCGGACAGAGTCGGCCAGTACTTC. Amino acids: CASSLTPDRVGQYF.

The chain has TRBV7-2 and TRBJ2-3, with TRBD2 as a possible D gene (6 bases). The CDR3 contains 19 residues. The V gene's germline CDR1 is SGHTA and CDR2 FQGNSA. The ends were cut back, 1 base at V and 3 bases at J, with 23 bases in the middle. For the CDR3, the DNA is TGTGCCAGCAGCTTAGTAATGTGGGCAGGGACTCCTTATACAGATACGCAGTATTTT. Its translation: CASSLVMWAGTPYTDTQYF.

This clone showed up just a few times. CDR3 in amino acids: CASSPDRGLWGYTF. The CDR3 nucleotides are TGTGCCAGCAGCCCCGACAGGGGATTGTGGGGCTACACCTTC. V is TRBV6-5 and J is TRBJ1-2; TRBD1 matches 8 bases. The CDR3 is 14 amino acids. With V trimmed by 6 bases and J by 8 bases, 11 bases remained unmatched. Germline assignment: CDR1 MNHEY and CDR2 SVGAGI.

This chain connects TRBV2 to TRBJ2-5; D gene uncertain. Between the trimmed V and J ends, which lost 8 bases and 1 base, there was a span of 14 bases. Per germline, CDR1 SNHLY and CDR2 FYNNEI. This CDR3 spans 14 amino acids. The CDR3 DNA reads TGTGCCAGCGCAGTTGCACAGCTCCAAGAGACCCAGTACTTC. Protein: CASAVAQLQETQYF.

The chain links TRBV5-1 to TRBJ2-7; TRBD2 agrees at 8 bases. This CDR3 region has 14 residues. Trimming cost V 5 bases and J 3 bases; bases outside gene matches: 7. Germline V CDR1 and CDR2: SGHRS, YFSETQ. Here the CDR3 reads CASRELAEVYEQYF. The CDR3 nucleotides read TGCGCCAGCAGAGAACTAGCGGAAGTCTACGAGCAGTACTTC.

This clone occurred a few times. This chain links TRBV15 with TRBJ2-7, with D maybe TRBD2 (6 bases). V shed 2 bases and J shed 2 bases, with 7 bases lying between them. This CDR3 has 13 amino acids. Per the germline V gene, CDR1 is LNHNV and CDR2 is YYDKDF (reference sequence). Here the CDR3 reads CATSRTGAYEQYF. DNA of the CDR3: TGTGCCACCAGCAGAACGGGGGCCTACGAGCAGTACTTC.

This clone has just a few counts. The rearrangement uses TRBV7-7 and TRBJ2-1; D is undetermined. Germline V lookup: CDR1 SSHAT, CDR2 FNYEAQ (reference sequence). Trimming removed 2 bases from V and 9 bases from J, with 11 bases in between. This CDR3 comprises 13 residues. DNA of the CDR3: TGTGCCAGCAGCTTAACCCTCGACACTGAGCAGTTCTTC. Protein product: CASSLTLDTEQFF.

V usage is TRBV30 and J usage is TRBJ2-6; D possibly corresponds to TRBD1 (5 bases). Looked up from germline, CDR1 is GTSNPN and CDR2 is SVGIG (reference sequence). This CDR3 contains 15 residues. V lost 4 bases to trimming and J lost 2 bases, with 12 bases between them. The CDR3 spells CAWTVRGAGANVLTF. In DNA, the CDR3 is TGTGCCTGGACTGTAAGGGGTGCTGGGGCCAACGTCCTGACTTTC.

This sequence joins TRBV23-1 and TRBJ1-2; 8 nucleotides agree with TRBD1. TRBV23-1 is an ORF; its function is uncertain. CDR3 size: 15 residues. J was trimmed by 8 bases and V by 6 bases; bases with no gene match: 14. Here the CDR3 DNA reads TGCGCCAGCAGACCGGACAGGGACCATCCCCGGGGCTACACCTTC. Translated: CASRPDRDHPRGYTF.

The chain has TRBV28 and TRBJ2-7; D is undetermined. Trimming removed 7 bases from V and 5 bases from J, with 21 bases in between. CDR1 is MDHEN and CDR2 is SYDVKM in the germline V gene. CDR3 length: 15 amino acids. CDR3 coding DNA: TGTGCCAGCACCATCTCCCCTGTAGTGTCCGACGAGCAGTACTTC. Protein sequence: CASTISPVVSDEQYF.

The rearrangement links TRBV6-5 to TRBJ2-5, with 7 positions matching TRBD2. The V gene's germline CDR1 is MNHEY and CDR2 SVGAGI. The CDR3 runs 13 residues. The CDR3 DNA reads TGTGCGAGTCTAGGAGGGTCGGCGGGGGAACGGTACTTC. Amino acids: CASLGGSAGERYF.

This sequence joins TRBV7-9 and TRBJ1-1; no definite D call. The germline gives CDR1 SEHNR, CDR2 FQNEAQ (reference sequence). The CDR3 length is 12 residues. V lost 5 bases to trimming and J lost 5 bases, with 9 bases between them. The CDR3 coding sequence is TGTGCCAGCAGCCCACTGGTGACTGAAGCTTTCTTT. The encoded protein is CASSPLVTEAFF.